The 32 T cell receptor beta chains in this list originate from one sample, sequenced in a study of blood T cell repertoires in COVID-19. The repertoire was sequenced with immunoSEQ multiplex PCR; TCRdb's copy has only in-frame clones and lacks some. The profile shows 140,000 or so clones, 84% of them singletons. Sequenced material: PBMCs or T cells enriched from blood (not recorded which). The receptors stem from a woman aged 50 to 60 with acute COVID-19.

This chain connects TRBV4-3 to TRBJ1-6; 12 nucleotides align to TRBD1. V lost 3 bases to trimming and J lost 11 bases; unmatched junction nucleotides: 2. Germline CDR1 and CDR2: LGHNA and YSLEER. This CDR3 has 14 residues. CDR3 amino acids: CASSQGQGATPLHF. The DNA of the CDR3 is TGCGCCAGCAGCCAGGGACAGGGGGCGACACCCCTCCACTTT.

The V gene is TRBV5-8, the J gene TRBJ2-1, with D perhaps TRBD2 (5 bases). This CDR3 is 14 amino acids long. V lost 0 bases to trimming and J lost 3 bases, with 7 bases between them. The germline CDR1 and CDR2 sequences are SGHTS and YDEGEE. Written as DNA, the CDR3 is TGTGCCAGCAGCTTGGTCGGGAACTACAATGAGCAGTTCTTC. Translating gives CASSLVGNYNEQFF.

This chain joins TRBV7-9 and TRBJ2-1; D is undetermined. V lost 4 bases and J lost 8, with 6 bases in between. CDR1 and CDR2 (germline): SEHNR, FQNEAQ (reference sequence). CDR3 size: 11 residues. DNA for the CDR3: TGTGCCAGCAGCTCAGTGGATGAGCAGTTCTTC. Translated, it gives CASSSVDEQFF.

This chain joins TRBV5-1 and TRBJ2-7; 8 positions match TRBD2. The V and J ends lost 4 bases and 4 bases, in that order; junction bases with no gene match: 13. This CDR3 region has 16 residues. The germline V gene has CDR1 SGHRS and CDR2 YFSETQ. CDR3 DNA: TGCGCCAGCAGCGCGACGGGGAGGACTAGCCAATACGAGCAGTACTTC. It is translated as CASSATGRTSQYEQYF.

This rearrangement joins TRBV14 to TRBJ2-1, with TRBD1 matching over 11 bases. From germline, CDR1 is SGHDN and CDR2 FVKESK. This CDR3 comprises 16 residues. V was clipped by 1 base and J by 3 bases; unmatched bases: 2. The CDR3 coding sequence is TGTGCCAGCAGCCAAGTTGGGACAGGGGGCTACAATGAGCAGTTCTTC. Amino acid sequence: CASSQVGTGGYNEQFF.

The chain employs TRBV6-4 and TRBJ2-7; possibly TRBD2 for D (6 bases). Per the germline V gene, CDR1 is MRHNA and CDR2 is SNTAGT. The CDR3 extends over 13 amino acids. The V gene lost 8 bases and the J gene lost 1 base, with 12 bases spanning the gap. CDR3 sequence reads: CASLPGLSYEQYF. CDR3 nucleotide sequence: TGTGCCAGCCTCCCGGGACTGTCCTACGAGCAGTACTTC.

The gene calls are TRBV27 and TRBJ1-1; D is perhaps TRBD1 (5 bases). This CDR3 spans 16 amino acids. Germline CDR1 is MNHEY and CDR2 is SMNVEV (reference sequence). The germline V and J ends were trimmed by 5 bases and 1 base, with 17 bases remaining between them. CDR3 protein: CASSPDTTSPNTEAFF. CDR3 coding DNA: TGTGCCAGCAGTCCGGACACCACAAGCCCGAACACTGAAGCTTTCTTT.

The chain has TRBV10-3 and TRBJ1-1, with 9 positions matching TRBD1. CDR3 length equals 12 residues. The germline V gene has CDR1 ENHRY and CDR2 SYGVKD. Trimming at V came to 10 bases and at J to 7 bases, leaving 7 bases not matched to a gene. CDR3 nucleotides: TGTGCCACCAAGGACAGGGGCTATGAAGCTTTCTTT. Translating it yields CATKDRGYEAFF.

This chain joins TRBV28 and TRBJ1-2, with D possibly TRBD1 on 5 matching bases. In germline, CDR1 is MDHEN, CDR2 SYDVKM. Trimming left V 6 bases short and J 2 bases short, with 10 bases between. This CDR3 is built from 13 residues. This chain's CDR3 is CASSRDRNYGYTF. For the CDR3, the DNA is TGTGCCAGCAGCAGGGATAGAAACTATGGCTACACCTTC.

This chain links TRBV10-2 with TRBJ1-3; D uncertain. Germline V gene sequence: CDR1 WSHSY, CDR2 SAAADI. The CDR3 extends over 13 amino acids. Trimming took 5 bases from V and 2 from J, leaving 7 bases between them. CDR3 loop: CASSQQAGNTIYF. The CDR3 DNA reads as TGCGCCAGCAGTCAGCAGGCTGGAAACACCATATATTTT.

The CDR3 DNA reads TGCGCCAGCAGCCAAGCTCTGGCGGGAGTAGTGCCGAACACCGGGGAGCTGTTTTTT. Translation: CASSQALAGVVPNTGELFF. The chain employs TRBV4-1 and TRBJ2-2, with TRBD2 identical over 7 bases. Germline CDR1 is MGHRA and CDR2 is YSYEKL. The CDR3 is 19 residues long. Losses at the gene ends were 1 base for V and 0 bases for J; bases not matched to a gene: 11.

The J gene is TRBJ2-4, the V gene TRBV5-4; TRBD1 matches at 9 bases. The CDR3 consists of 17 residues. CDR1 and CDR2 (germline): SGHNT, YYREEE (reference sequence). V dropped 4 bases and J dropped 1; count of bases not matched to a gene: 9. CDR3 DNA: TGTGCCAGCAGCCCACCCCCTGGACAGGGGGCCAAAAACATTCAGTACTTC. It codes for CASSPPPGQGAKNIQYF.

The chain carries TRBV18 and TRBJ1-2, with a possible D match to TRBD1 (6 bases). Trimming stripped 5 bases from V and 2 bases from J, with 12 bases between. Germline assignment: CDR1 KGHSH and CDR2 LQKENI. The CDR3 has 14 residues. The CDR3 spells CASSDGQINYGYTF. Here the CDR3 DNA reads TGTGCCAGCTCAGACGGACAGATCAACTATGGCTACACCTTC.

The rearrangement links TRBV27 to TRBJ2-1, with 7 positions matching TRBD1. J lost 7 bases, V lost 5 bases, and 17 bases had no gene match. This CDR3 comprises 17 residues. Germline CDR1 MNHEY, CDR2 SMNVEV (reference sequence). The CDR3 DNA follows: TGTGCCAGCAGTAGAACTCCTACGGGACAGCTTGGAAATGAGCAGTTCTTC. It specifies CASSRTPTGQLGNEQFF.

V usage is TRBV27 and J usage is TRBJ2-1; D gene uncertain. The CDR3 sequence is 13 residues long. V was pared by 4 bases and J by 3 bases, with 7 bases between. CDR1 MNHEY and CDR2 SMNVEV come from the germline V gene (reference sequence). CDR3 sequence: CASSSFLYNEQFF. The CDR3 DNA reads TGTGCCAGCAGTTCTTTCCTCTACAATGAGCAGTTCTTC.

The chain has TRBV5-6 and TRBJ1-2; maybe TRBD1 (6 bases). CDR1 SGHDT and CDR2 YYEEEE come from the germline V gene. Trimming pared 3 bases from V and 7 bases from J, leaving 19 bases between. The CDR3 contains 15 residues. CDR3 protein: CASSSYTGIYSGYTF. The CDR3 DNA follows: TGTGCCAGCAGCTCATACACAGGGATCTACAGTGGCTACACCTTC.

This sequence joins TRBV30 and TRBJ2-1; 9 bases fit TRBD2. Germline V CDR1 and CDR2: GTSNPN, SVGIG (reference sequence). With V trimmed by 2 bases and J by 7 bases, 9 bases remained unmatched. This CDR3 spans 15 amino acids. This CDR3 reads CAWSKLSGRINEQFF. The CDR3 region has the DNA TGTGCCTGGAGTAAGTTAAGCGGGAGGATAAATGAGCAGTTCTTC.

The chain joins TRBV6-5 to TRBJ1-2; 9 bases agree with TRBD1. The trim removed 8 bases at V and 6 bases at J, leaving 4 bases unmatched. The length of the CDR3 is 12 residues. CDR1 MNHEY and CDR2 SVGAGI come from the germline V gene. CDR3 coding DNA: TGTGCCAGCGGGGACAGGGTGAATGGCTACACCTTC. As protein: CASGDRVNGYTF.

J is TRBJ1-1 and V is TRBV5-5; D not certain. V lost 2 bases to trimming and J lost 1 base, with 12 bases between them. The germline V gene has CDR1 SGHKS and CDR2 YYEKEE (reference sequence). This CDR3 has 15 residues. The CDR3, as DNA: TGTGCCAGCAGCTTTGAGGGTGAATCGAACACTGAAGCTTTCTTT. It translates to CASSFEGESNTEAFF.

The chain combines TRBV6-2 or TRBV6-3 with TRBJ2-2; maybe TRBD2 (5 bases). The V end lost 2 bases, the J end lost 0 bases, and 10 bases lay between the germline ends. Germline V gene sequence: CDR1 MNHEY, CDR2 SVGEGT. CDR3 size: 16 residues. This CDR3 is CASSYPQRSNTGELFF. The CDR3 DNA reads TGTGCCAGCAGTTACCCCCAGCGGTCGAACACCGGGGAGCTGTTTTTT.

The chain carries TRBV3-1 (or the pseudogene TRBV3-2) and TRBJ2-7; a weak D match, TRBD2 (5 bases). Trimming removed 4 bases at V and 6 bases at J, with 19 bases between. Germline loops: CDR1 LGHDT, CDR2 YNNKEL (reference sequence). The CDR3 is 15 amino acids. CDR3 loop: CASSPEDRGVFEQYF. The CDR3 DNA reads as TGTGCCAGCAGCCCCGAGGATCGGGGAGTTTTCGAGCAGTACTTC.

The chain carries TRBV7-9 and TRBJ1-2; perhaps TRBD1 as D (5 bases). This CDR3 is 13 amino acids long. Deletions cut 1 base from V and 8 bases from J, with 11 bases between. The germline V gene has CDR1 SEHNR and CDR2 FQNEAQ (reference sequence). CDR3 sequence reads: CASSLVGEGGYTF. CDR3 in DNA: TGTGCCAGCAGCTTAGTAGGGGAAGGCGGCTACACCTTC.

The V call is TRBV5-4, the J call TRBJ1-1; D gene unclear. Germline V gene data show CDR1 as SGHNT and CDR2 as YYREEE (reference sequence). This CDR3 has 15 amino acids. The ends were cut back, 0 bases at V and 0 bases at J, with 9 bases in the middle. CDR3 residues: CASSLGTNMNTEAFF. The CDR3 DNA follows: TGTGCCAGCAGCTTGGGGACTAACATGAACACTGAAGCTTTCTTT.

This chain's CDR3 is CASTAVGGAGQPQHF. As DNA, the CDR3 is TGTGCCAGTACCGCAGTAGGGGGGGCGGGTCAGCCCCAGCATTTT. The rearrangement joins TRBV19 to TRBJ1-5; possibly TRBD1 for D (6 bases). Germline values: CDR1 LNHDA, CDR2 SQIVND (reference sequence). The CDR3 extends over 15 amino acids. V was shortened by 7 bases and J by 6 bases, with 19 bases between the two germline ends.

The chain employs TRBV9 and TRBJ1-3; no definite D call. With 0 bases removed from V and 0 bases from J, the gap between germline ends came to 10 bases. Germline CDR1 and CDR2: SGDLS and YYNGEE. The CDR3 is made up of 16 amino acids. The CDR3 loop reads CASSVDANPSGNTIYF. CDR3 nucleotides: TGTGCCAGCAGCGTAGACGCTAACCCCTCTGGAAACACCATATATTTT. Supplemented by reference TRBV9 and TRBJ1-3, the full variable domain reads DSGVTQTPKHLITATGQRVTLRCSPRSGDLSVYWYQQSLDQGLQFLIQYYNGEERAKGNILERFSAQQFPDLHSELNLSSLELGDSALYFCASSVDANPSGNTIYFGEGSWLTVV.

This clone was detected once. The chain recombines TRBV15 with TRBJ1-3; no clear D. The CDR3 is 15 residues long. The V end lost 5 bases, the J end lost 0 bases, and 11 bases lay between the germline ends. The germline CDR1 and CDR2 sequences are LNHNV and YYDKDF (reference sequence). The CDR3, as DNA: TGTGCCACCAGCCCGTCCACTCGCTCTGGAAACACCATATATTTT. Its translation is CATSPSTRSGNTIYF.

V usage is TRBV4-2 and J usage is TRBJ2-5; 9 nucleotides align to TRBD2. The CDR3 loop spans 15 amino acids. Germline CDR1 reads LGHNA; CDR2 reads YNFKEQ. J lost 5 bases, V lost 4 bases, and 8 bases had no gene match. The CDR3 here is CASSPGVAGDETQYF. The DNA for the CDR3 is TGTGCCAGCAGCCCGGGGGTAGCGGGGGATGAGACCCAGTACTTC.

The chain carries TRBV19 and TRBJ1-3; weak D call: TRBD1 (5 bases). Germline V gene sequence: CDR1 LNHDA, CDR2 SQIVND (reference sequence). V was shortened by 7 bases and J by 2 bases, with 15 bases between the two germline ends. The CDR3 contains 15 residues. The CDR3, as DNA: TGTGCCAGTAACCCACAGGCTACCACTGGAAACACCATATATTTT. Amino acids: CASNPQATTGNTIYF. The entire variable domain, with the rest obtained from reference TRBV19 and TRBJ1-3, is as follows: DGGITQSPKYLFRKEGQNVTLSCEQNLNHDAMYWYRQDPGQGLRLIYYSQIVNDFQKGDIAEGYSVSREKKESFPLTVTSAQKNPTAFYLCASNPQATTGNTIYFGEGSWLTVV.

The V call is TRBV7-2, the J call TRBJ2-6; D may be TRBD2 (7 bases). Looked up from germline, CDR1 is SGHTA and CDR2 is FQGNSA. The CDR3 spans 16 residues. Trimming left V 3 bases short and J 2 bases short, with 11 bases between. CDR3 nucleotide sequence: TGTGCCAGCAGCTTGAGGGGGGGAACTGGGGCCAACGTCCTGACTTTC. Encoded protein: CASSLRGGTGANVLTF.

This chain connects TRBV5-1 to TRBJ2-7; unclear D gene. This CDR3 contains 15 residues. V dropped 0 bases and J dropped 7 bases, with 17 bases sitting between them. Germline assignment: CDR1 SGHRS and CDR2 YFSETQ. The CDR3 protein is CASSLESVPEREQYF. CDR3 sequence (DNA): TGCGCCAGCAGCTTGGAGAGCGTTCCCGAGAGAGAGCAGTACTTC.

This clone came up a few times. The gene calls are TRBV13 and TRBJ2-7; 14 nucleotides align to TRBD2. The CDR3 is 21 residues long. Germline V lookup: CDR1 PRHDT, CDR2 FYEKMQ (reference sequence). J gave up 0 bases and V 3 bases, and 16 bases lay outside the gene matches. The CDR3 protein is CASSFRSLGLAGVPSSYEQYF. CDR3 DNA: TGTGCCAGCAGCTTCCGATCCCTGGGACTAGCGGGAGTCCCGAGCTCCTACGAGCAGTACTTC.

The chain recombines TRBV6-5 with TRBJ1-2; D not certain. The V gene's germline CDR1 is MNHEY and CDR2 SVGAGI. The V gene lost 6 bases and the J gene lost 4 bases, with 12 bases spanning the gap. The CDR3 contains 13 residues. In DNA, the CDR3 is TGTGCCAGCAGCCGCCCAGGTGGCTATGGCTACACCTTC. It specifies CASSRPGGYGYTF.